Following are 25 T cell receptor beta chains from one sample sequenced in a study of cytomegalovirus exposure and HLA in healthy donors (dated by TCRdb to the late 2010s). The library was prepared using the immunoSEQ multiplex PCR assay. A mixture of 60 forward primers for TCR Vbeta segments and 13 reverse primers for TCR Jbeta segments was used in the multiplex PCR. TCRdb limited this immuneACCESS table to in-frame rearrangements with V and J called. A share of clones is missing; checked studies link under half to unresolved V genes, and the rest is unexplained. Recorded for this sample are about 150,000 clones; around 80% of them occurred a single time. The ten largest clones capture 6% to 7.5% of the sample. The sample was PBMCs. These receptors came from a man between 35 and 55 years old in good health and CMV-seropositive.

The chain combines TRBV15 with TRBJ2-7, with D possibly matching TRBD1 (6 bases). The germline V gene has CDR1 LNHNV and CDR2 YYDKDF (reference sequence). The ends were cut back, 4 bases at V and 4 bases at J, with 11 bases in the middle. The CDR3 spans 13 residues. Written as DNA, the CDR3 is TGTGCCACCAGCACCAGGGGAGCTTACGAGCAGTACTTC. This translates into CATSTRGAYEQYF. The entire variable domain, with the rest obtained from reference TRBV15 and TRBJ2-7, is as follows: DAMVIQNPRYQVTQFGKPVTLSCSQTLNHNVMYWYQQKSSQAPKLLFHYYDKDFNNEADTPDNFQSRRPNTSFCFLDIRSPGLGDTAMYLCATSTRGAYEQYFGPGTRLTVT.

The V gene is TRBV18, the J gene TRBJ2-7; D gene unclear. The CDR3 length is 13 residues. In germline, CDR1 is KGHSH, CDR2 LQKENI. The V end lost 3 bases, the J end lost 2 bases, and 8 bases lay between the germline ends. CDR3 sequence: CASSPGLPYEQYF. Here the CDR3 DNA reads TGTGCCAGCTCACCGGGCCTCCCCTACGAGCAGTACTTC.

The V gene is TRBV4-1, the J gene TRBJ2-7; a weak D match, TRBD2 (5 bases). CDR1 is MGHRA and CDR2 is YSYEKL in the germline V gene. V lost 0 bases, J lost 3 bases, and 18 bases lay in between. This CDR3 is 17 amino acids long. As DNA, the CDR3 is TGCGCCAGCAGCCAAGAAAGCTTGGTCCGGCGGGTCTACGAGCAGTACTTC. This gives the protein CASSQESLVRRVYEQYF.

This rearrangement joins TRBV18 to TRBJ1-4, with no clear D. The CDR3 extends over 15 amino acids. Germline V gene data show CDR1 as KGHSH and CDR2 as LQKENI. V was shortened by 1 base and J by 0 bases, with 6 bases between the two germline ends. CDR3 sequence (DNA): TGTGCCAGCTCACCACGTCACACAACTAATGAAAAACTGTTTTTT. It specifies CASSPRHTTNEKLFF.

The J gene is TRBJ1-1, the V gene TRBV19, with TRBD1 matching over 10 bases. The CDR3 consists of 15 residues. Unmatched junction bases numbered 17, after V lost 9 bases and J lost 10 bases. The germline V gene has CDR1 LNHDA and CDR2 SQIVND (reference sequence). The chain's CDR3 is CASQDPGQGPRGAFF. Written as DNA, the CDR3 is TGTGCCAGCCAAGATCCGGGACAGGGGCCCCGGGGAGCTTTCTTT.

The CDR3 here is CASSIDGRVGTEAFF. CDR3 DNA sequence: TGTGCCAGTAGTATTGACGGCAGGGTGGGCACTGAAGCTTTCTTT. V is TRBV19 and J is TRBJ1-1; perhaps TRBD1 as D (5 bases). Deletions cut 3 bases from V and 4 bases from J, with 15 bases between. The CDR3 sequence is 15 residues long. CDR1 and CDR2 from the germline V gene are LNHDA and SQIVND (reference sequence).

V is TRBV5-4 and J is TRBJ2-3; no clear D gene. Looked up from germline, CDR1 is SGHNT and CDR2 is YYREEE (reference sequence). V was shortened by 4 bases and J by 0 bases, with 12 bases between the two germline ends. The CDR3 length is 15 residues. CDR3: CASSPRRSSTDTQYF. The CDR3 DNA is TGTGCCAGCAGCCCCCGTCGTTCTAGCACAGATACGCAGTATTTT.

This rearrangement joins TRBV9 to TRBJ1-1; TRBD1 agrees at 9 bases. Germline V gene data show CDR1 as SGDLS and CDR2 as YYNGEE. The CDR3 sequence is 14 residues long. V shed 3 bases, J shed 4 bases, and the junction held 4 bases outside the gene matches. The chain's CDR3 is CASSETTGGTEAFF. The CDR3 DNA is TGTGCCAGCAGCGAGACGACAGGGGGCACTGAAGCTTTCTTT.

The chain employs TRBV7-2 and TRBJ2-7; weak D call: TRBD2 (5 bases). Germline V gene sequence: CDR1 SGHTA, CDR2 FQGNSA. This CDR3 is 12 amino acids long. With 3 bases removed from V and 4 bases from J, the gap between germline ends came to 7 bases. The CDR3 region is CASSFSGYEQYF. The CDR3 bases are TGTGCCAGCAGCTTTTCGGGGTACGAGCAGTACTTC.

CDR3 in amino acids: CAWSDRTSWQFF. CDR3 DNA: TGTGCCTGGAGTGACCGGACTAGCTGGCAGTTCTTC. The chain combines TRBV30 with TRBJ2-1; 8 nucleotides agree with TRBD2. The CDR3 runs to 12 residues. Germline assignment: CDR1 GTSNPN and CDR2 SVGIG (reference sequence). V was clipped by 1 base and J by 12 bases; unmatched bases: 5.

The chain joins TRBV19 to TRBJ1-4; 8 bases agree with TRBD1. Germline values: CDR1 LNHDA, CDR2 SQIVND (reference sequence). The junction had 8 bases not matched to a gene; V was cut back by 5 bases and J by 6 bases. The CDR3 has 15 residues. CDR3 nucleotide sequence: TGTGCCAGTAGTGTTCCGACAGGGGCTGATGAAAAACTGTTTTTT. Translated, it gives CASSVPTGADEKLFF. Drawing the rest from reference TRBV19 and TRBJ1-4, the complete variable domain is DGGITQSPKYLFRKEGQNVTLSCEQNLNHDAMYWYRQDPGQGLRLIYYSQIVNDFQKGDIAEGYSVSREKKESFPLTVTSAQKNPTAFYLCASSVPTGADEKLFFGSGTQLSVL.

The chain carries TRBV27 and TRBJ2-2, with D unclear. V dropped 3 bases and J dropped 7 bases, with 6 bases sitting between them. The CDR3 has 12 amino acids. Germline V CDR1 and CDR2: MNHEY, SMNVEV (reference sequence). CDR3 nucleotide sequence: TGTGCCAGCAGTTTGGGCTACGGGGAGCTGTTTTTT. Protein product: CASSLGYGELFF.

Only one count was recorded for this clone. CDR3 in DNA: TGCGCCAGCAGCTTCGGGGGGCGGGGGACTGAAGCTTTCTTT. It codes for CASSFGGRGTEAFF. V usage is TRBV5-1 and J usage is TRBJ1-1, with D perhaps TRBD1 (6 bases). The germline V gene encodes CDR1 SGHRS and CDR2 YFSETQ. Deletions cut 2 bases from V and 5 bases from J, with 13 bases between. The CDR3 is 14 amino acids.

The V gene is TRBV28, the J gene TRBJ1-1, with D tentatively TRBD1 (5 bases). V was pared by 6 bases and J by 4 bases, with 6 bases between. This CDR3 is 11 amino acids long. Germline lookup yields CDR1 MDHEN and CDR2 SYDVKM. The CDR3 is CASRGPTEAFF. In nucleotides, the CDR3 is TGTGCCAGCAGGGGGCCCACTGAAGCTTTCTTT.

This clone was seen only a few times. A read error is likely, as this CDR3 ends without the conserved phenylalanine or tryptophan. No DNA is shown, since the ends of the CDR3 on it are uncertain; the CDR3 is the one TCRdb lists. The gene calls are TRBV6-5 and TRBJ2-3; TRBD2, the table's D call, was not compared with the DNA. The CDR3 extends over 9 residues, inclusive of both ends. CDR1 MNHEY and CDR2 SVGAGI come from the germline V gene. CDR3 region: CASSIGLAG.

This clone was detected once. V gene TRBV6-6 combines with J gene TRBJ2-7; 7 bases map to TRBD2. Germline V lookup: CDR1 MNHNY, CDR2 SVGAGI (reference sequence). This CDR3 comprises 14 residues. V lost 4 bases and J lost 4; bases outside the gene matches: 7. The CDR3 DNA reads TGTGCCAGCAGTTCGCACACTAGCGAATACGAGCAGTACTTC. Encoded protein: CASSSHTSEYEQYF.

This chain links TRBV18 with TRBJ1-1, with 9 nucleotides matching TRBD1. The CDR3 extends over 16 amino acids. In germline, CDR1 is KGHSH, CDR2 LQKENI. After removal of 0 bases from V and 1 base from J, the junction contained 3 bases not matched to a gene. The CDR3: CASSPPGQGGNTEAFF. The CDR3 DNA reads TGTGCCAGCTCACCACCGGGACAGGGAGGGAACACTGAAGCTTTCTTT.

V is TRBV2 and J is TRBJ2-7; 7 nucleotides agree with TRBD1. The V gene end was trimmed by 6 bases and the J gene end by 0 bases; junction bases not matched to a gene: 8. This CDR3 has 15 residues. The germline V gene encodes CDR1 SNHLY and CDR2 FYNNEI. CDR3 DNA: TGTGCCAGCAGCCGAGGGGGCCCCAGCTCCTACGAGCAGTACTTC. Amino acid sequence: CASSRGGPSSYEQYF.

This clone was detected once. This sequence joins TRBV10-1 and TRBJ2-4; 7 bases match TRBD1. V lost 3 bases and J lost 0; bases outside the gene matches: 5. The CDR3 spans 16 residues. Germline CDR1 WNHNN, CDR2 SYGVQD (reference sequence). CDR3 loop: CASSEWTGVAKNIQYF. The CDR3 coding sequence is TGCGCCAGCAGTGAATGGACAGGAGTAGCCAAAAACATTCAGTACTTC.

This clone was counted a single time. The gene calls are TRBV21-1 and TRBJ2-2; TRBD2, as called in the table, went unchecked against the DNA. TRBV21-1 is tagged as a pseudogene. CDR3 length: 21 amino acids. CDR3: CASSKGGTSGKSITNTGELFF. CDR3 bases: TGTGCCAGCAGCAAAGGGGGGACTAGCGGGAAAAGTATAACGAACACCGGGGAGCTGTTTTTT.

The chain recombines TRBV5-4 with TRBJ2-5, with TRBD2 matching over 16 bases. Germline CDR1 reads SGHNT; CDR2 reads YYREEE (reference sequence). The CDR3 contains 18 residues. The trim removed 3 bases at V and 5 bases at J, leaving 10 bases unmatched. The CDR3 here is CASSWGLAGGSVGETQYF. The CDR3 DNA is TGTGCCAGCAGCTGGGGACTAGCGGGAGGGTCAGTGGGGGAGACCCAGTACTTC.

This rearrangement joins TRBV19 to TRBJ1-4, with 9 bases fitting TRBD1. Germline V gene sequence: CDR1 LNHDA, CDR2 SQIVND (reference sequence). The V segment lost 9 bases and the J segment 0 bases; nucleotides outside the gene matches: 5. The CDR3 is 15 residues long. CDR3 amino acids: CASQQGAATNEKLFF. In nucleotides, the CDR3 is TGTGCCAGCCAACAGGGGGCTGCAACTAATGAAAAACTGTTTTTT.

The chain couples TRBV28 to TRBJ1-5; D ambiguous. Trimming removed 6 bases from V and 3 bases from J, with 12 bases in between. The CDR3 length is 14 residues. Germline assignment: CDR1 MDHEN and CDR2 SYDVKM. CDR3 DNA sequence: TGTGCCAGCAGAGGACGGGGATACAATCAGCCCCAGCATTTT. Translated, it gives CASRGRGYNQPQHF.

The V call is TRBV5-4, the J call TRBJ2-5, with a weak D call TRBD2 (7 bases). Per the germline V gene, CDR1 is SGHNT and CDR2 is YYREEE (reference sequence). The CDR3 is made up of 15 amino acids. With 2 bases removed from V and 5 bases from J, the gap between germline ends came to 16 bases. The CDR3 sequence: CASSLGGGVGETQYF. DNA of the CDR3: TGTGCCAGCAGCTTAGGAGGGGGGGTGGGTGAGACCCAGTACTTC.

The chain carries TRBV2 and TRBJ1-5; D remains ambiguous. There are 13 residues in the CDR3. Trimming pared 4 bases from V and 5 bases from J, leaving 9 bases between. Germline V CDR1 and CDR2: SNHLY, FYNNEI. CDR3 nucleotide sequence: TGTGCCAGCAGTGGACACCAGCATCAGCCCCAGCATTTT. This sequence encodes CASSGHQHQPQHF. Combining the CDR3 with reference TRBV2 and TRBJ1-5 gives the whole variable domain EPEVTQTPSHQVTQMGQEVILRCVPISNHLYFYWYRQILGQKVEFLVSFYNNEISEKSEIFDDQFSVERPDGSNFTLKIRSTKLEDSAMYFCASSGHQHQPQHFGDGTRLSIL.